This T cell receptor (beta chain) was captured by sequencing in a study of low-dose radiotherapy and immunotherapy resistance in tumors. About the study: Patients of Cohort 1 had 0.5 Gy fractions every 2 weeks, which summed to 6.5 Gy. Dosing of intravenous cyclophosphamide at 200 mg/m2 occurred every two weeks and took place one day prior to radiation and immunotherapy.

Primers targeting TRAV and TRBV primed first-strand cDNA, covering alpha and beta chains. A constant-region primer paired with the V-primer adapter amplified TCRs over about 20 PCR cycles. TCRdb reprocessed the reads with MiXCR, giving one entry per CDR3 protein. The sample contains about 80,000 distinct CDR3 sequences, about 17% of which appear only once. Specified time point: after trial treatment. Treatment indicated: LDRT plus nivolumab, ipilimumab, low-dose cyclophosphamide and aspirin (RACIN trial). Donors were administered nivolumab, ipilimumab, aspirin and low-dose cyclophosphamide, together with low-dose radiotherapy. The sample holds many counts of this clonotype. CDR1 is SEHNR and CDR2 is FQNEAQ in the germline V gene (reference sequence). The CDR3 consists of 16 residues. Trimming removed 1 base from V and 5 bases from J, with 18 bases in between.

This chain links TRBV7-9 with TRBJ2-7; no firm D call. The source was PBMCs, collected after low-dose radiotherapy plus immunotherapy. This sequence originates from a male donor with prostate cancer. The CDR3 protein is CASSLDLSHIGHEQYF. In DNA form, the CDR3 reads TGTGCCAGCAGCTTAGATCTGTCCCACATTGGCCACGAGCAGTACTTC.